Shown below are 8 T cell receptor beta chains from a single sample sequenced in a study of T cells in Graves' hyperthyroidism and ophthalmopathy. Amplification of TCR beta CDR3 regions was performed using RNA transcripts as template. Primed by the HTBI set, a first-round RT-PCR was run on the TCR CDR3. Each CDR3 protein gets one entry after TCRdb re-called the multiplex PCR reads with MiXCR. Found here are about 280,000 distinct CDR3 sequences, around 25% of them singletons; the top ten hold 25% to 30%. What was sequenced was blood. These receptors were taken from a man in his forties with Graves' hyperthyroidism that later progressed to Graves' ophthalmopathy.

This clonotype came up many times. The V call is TRBV19, the J call TRBJ2-5; tentatively, D is TRBD2 (5 bases). Germline CDR1 and CDR2: LNHDA and SQIVND (reference sequence). The CDR3 extends over 13 amino acids. Trimming shortened V by 6 bases and J by 5 bases, and 13 bases separated the two germline ends. The CDR3 sequence is CASRTGSTETQYF. In DNA, the CDR3 is TGTGCCAGTAGGACGGGGAGTACGGAGACCCAGTACTTC.

Many counts were recorded for this clonotype. The chain is built from TRBV12-3 or TRBV12-4 and TRBJ1-1; unclear D gene. The CDR3 has 17 amino acids. The ends were cut back, 3 bases at V and 10 bases at J, with 27 bases in the middle. In nucleotides, the CDR3 is TGTGCCAGCAGTTTGACACATCCAACGGGCCCTAACCGGTCAGCTTTCTTT. Translating gives CASSLTHPTGPNRSAFF.

This clonotype was detected ten times or more. CDR3 nucleotide sequence: TGCGCCAGCACCTCGGTCGGGGGGCCCTACGAGCAGTACTTC. Amino acid sequence: CASTSVGGPYEQYF. The chain combines TRBV5-1 with TRBJ2-7, with D perhaps matching TRBD2 (7 bases). Germline CDR1 reads SGHRS; CDR2 reads YFSETQ. Trimming took off 6 bases at V and 2 bases at J, with 15 bases between the two ends. This CDR3 region has 14 residues.

This clonotype was observed at least ten times. This chain uses TRBV4-1 with TRBJ2-2; 8 nucleotides agree with TRBD1. The V segment lost 2 bases and the J segment 6 bases; nucleotides outside the gene matches: 20. This CDR3 has 20 residues. CDR1 and CDR2 (germline): MGHRA, YSYEKL. The CDR3 DNA reads as TGCGCCAGCAGCCAACACAGAACGACAGGGGCCAATAGCATACCCGGGGAGCTGTTTTTT. Protein product: CASSQHRTTGANSIPGELFF.

This clonotype was detected many times. The chain employs TRBV4-1 and TRBJ2-7; D is unclear. The CDR3 has 14 residues. Trimming shortened V by 4 bases and J by 0 bases, and 10 bases separated the two germline ends. The V gene's germline CDR1 is MGHRA and CDR2 YSYEKL. CDR3 amino acids: CASSPLSSSYEQYF. Written as DNA, the CDR3 is TGCGCCAGCAGCCCTCTAAGCAGCTCCTACGAGCAGTACTTC.

This clonotype was observed at least ten times. This chain links TRBV18 with TRBJ2-5; the D gene is possibly TRBD2 (5 bases). CDR3 length equals 15 residues. The ends were cut back, 2 bases at V and 5 bases at J, with 15 bases in the middle. Germline V gene sequence: CDR1 KGHSH, CDR2 LQKENI. Here the CDR3 DNA reads TGTGCCAGCTCACCAGTAGATTTAGCGATGGAGACCCAGTACTTC. Amino acid sequence: CASSPVDLAMETQYF.

This clonotype was seen ten or more times. V usage is TRBV24-1 and J usage is TRBJ2-7, with a weak D call TRBD1 (5 bases). This CDR3 has 14 residues. V was trimmed by 3 bases and J by 2 bases, leaving 10 bases between them. Germline CDR1 and CDR2: KGHDR and SFDVKD. This CDR3 reads CATSDRTGPYEQYF. The CDR3 DNA is TGTGCCACCAGTGATAGAACAGGCCCCTACGAGCAGTACTTC.

This clonotype was counted many times. Written as DNA, the CDR3 is TGTGCCAGCACCCCCTCGGCCGATTTTACCAATGAGCAGTTCTTC. Its protein is CASTPSADFTNEQFF. The V and J genes are TRBV28 and TRBJ2-1, with D unclear. V lost 7 bases to trimming and J lost 6 bases, with 19 bases between them. The CDR3 consists of 15 residues. Germline CDR1 MDHEN, CDR2 SYDVKM.